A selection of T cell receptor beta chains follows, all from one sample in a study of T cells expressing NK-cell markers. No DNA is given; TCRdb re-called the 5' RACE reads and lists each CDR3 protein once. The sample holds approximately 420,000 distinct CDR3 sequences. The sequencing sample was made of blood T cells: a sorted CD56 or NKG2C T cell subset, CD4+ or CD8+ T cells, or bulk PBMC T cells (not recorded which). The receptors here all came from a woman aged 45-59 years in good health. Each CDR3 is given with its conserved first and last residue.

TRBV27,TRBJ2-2,CASSLGGKITGELFF
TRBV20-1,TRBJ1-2,CSSPGADGYTF
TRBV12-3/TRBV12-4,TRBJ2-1,CASSLTSGSNDEQFF
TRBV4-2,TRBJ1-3,CASSFPGDPGRRNTIYF
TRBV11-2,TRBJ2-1,CASSPPGVAGEQFF
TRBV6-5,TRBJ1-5,CASMEYLNQPQHF
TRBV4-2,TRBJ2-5,CASSQELAGVQGTQYF
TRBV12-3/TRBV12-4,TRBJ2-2,CASSFRSSGAGELFF
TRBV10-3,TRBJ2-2,CAIKYSRADSNTGELFF
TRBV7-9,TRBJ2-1,CASSLERQGEVF
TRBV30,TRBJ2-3,CAWIPREGTDTQYF
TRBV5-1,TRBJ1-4,CASRGPTGSNEKLFF
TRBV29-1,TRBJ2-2,CSVSQGARELFF
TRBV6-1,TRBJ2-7,CASSSQGYSYEQYF
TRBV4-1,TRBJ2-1,CASSQDRLSARYNEQFF
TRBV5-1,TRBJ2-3,CASSRLSTGDTQYF
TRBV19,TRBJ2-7,CASSIQQDSYEQYF
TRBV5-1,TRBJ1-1,CASSLGTANTEAFF
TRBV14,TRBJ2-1,CASSQTSGRAEDEQFF
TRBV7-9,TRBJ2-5,CASSSIEEAGGETQYF
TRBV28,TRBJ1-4,CASSLIKVFDEKLFF
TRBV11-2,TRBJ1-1,CASSSRTVNTEAFF
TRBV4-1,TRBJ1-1,CASSQDLVGGQVESFF
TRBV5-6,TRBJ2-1,CASSPLAGAYNEQFF
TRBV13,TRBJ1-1,CASSRTRGDTEAFF
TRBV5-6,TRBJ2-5,CASSPDGRNQETQYF
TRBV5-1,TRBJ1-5,CASSPDGDQPQHF
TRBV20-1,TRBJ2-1,CSATTSGIGEQFF
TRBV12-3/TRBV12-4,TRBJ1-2,CASSLSQGPPVNYGYTF
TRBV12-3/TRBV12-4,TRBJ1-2,CASSDRGRGYTF
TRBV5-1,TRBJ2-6,CASRLSGANVLTF
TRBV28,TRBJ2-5,CASRTRGTQETQYF
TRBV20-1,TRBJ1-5,CSASSGGKGNQPQHF
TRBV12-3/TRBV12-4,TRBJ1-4,CASSLAGVGYEKLFF
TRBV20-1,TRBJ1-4,CSARDTGRATNEKLFF
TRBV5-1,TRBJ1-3,CASSLAGEARGNTIYF
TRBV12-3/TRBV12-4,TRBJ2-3,CASSLGRASTDTQYF
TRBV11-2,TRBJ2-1,CASSFTSGSMDEQFF
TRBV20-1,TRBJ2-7,CSASISNSYEQYF
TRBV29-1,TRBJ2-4,CSVGGVAGGNIQYF
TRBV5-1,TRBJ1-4,CASSRRTGGTNEKLFF
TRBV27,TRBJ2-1,CASRTGTGPNNEQFF
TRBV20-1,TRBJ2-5,CSARRGAGETQYF
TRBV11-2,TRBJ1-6,CASSRPPNNSPLHF
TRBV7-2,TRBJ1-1,CASSSGAEAFF
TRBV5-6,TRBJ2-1,CASSWGLAGLLNEQFF
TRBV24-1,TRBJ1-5,CATSDPVRGNQPQHF
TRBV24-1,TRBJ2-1,CATSDRDSSSYNEQFF
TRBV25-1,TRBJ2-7,CASSSRAGVPYEQYF
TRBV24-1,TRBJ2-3,CATSLSGFRIPDTQYF
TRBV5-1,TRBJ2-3,CASSLHLAGDLAGTDTQYF
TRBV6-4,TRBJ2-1,CASSADPGLTINEQFF
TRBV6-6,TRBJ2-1,CASRLQTSGNSNEQFF